This T cell receptor beta chain comes out of a study of blood T cell repertoires in COVID-19. For the study at large: Donors in the United States, Italy and Spain gave samples during acute or convalescent COVID-19. Sample material is recorded as cDNA or gDNA derived from T cells, B-cell-depleted T cells, or PBMCs.

V was pared by 4 bases and J by 5 bases, with 7 bases of the junction left unmatched. The CDR3 covers 14 residues. Germline CDR1 SGHRS, CDR2 YFSETQ. How the authors handled the data: Using reference gene primer amplification, nucleated cell counts were estimated. TCRdb's table, derived via immunoSEQ multiplex PCR, lists solely in-frame clones and lacks some. The V and J calls and clone size come from that table; D and trimming were worked out from the DNA. The sample carries over 250,000 clones, around 90% recorded once. The chain is built from TRBV5-1 and TRBJ2-5; 8 nucleotides agree with TRBD1. This clonotype was sampled from a man aged 50 or older with acute or convalescent COVID-19. Sequenced input: peripheral blood. The CDR3 DNA reads as TGCGCCAGCAGCAACCAGGGGGCGGAGGAGACCCAGTACTTC. It encodes CASSNQGAEETQYF.